A single sample is the source of the 12 T cell receptor beta chains below, sequenced in a study of Graves' ophthalmopathy and Graves' hyperthyroidism. RNA transcripts served as template for amplifying TCR beta CDR3 sequences. RT-PCR with HTBI primers came first, then second-round multiplex PCR. TCRdb ran MiXCR on the multiplex PCR reads and lists one entry per CDR3 protein. The sample holds about 1.2 million distinct CDR3 sequences, around a third seen once. Sequencing input: peripheral blood or thyroid tissue (not recorded which). Receptors were obtained from an adult man with Graves' hyperthyroidism.

There are many counts of this clonotype. V usage is TRBV19 and J usage is TRBJ2-7; 7 bases are a match to TRBD1. The CDR3 sequence is 12 residues long. J lost 5 bases, V lost 8 bases, and 6 bases had no gene match. Germline CDR1 is LNHDA and CDR2 is SQIVND (reference sequence). The CDR3 protein is CASRDSPNEQYF. In DNA, the CDR3 is TGTGCCAGTCGGGACAGTCCCAACGAGCAGTACTTC.

The rearrangement uses TRBV12-3 or TRBV12-4 and TRBJ2-7; 8 positions match TRBD1. This CDR3 has 17 amino acids. V lost 3 bases, J lost 7 bases, and 17 bases stayed unmatched. The CDR3 nucleotides are TGTGCCAGCAGTTTCGTGGCAGGGGGCGCTATTAAGGGTGAGCAGTACTTC. Its translation: CASSFVAGGAIKGEQYF.

This chain connects TRBV12-3 or TRBV12-4 to TRBJ1-1, with 8 bases lining up with TRBD1. V gave up 5 bases and J gave up 6 bases; unmatched junction bases: 8. This CDR3 is built from 14 residues. Here the CDR3 reads CASSPRTGWAEAFF. The CDR3 region has the DNA TGTGCCAGCAGTCCGAGGACAGGGTGGGCTGAAGCTTTCTTT.

This clonotype was observed at least ten times. The chain links TRBV7-2 to TRBJ2-7, with TRBD1 matching 8 bases. Germline lookup yields CDR1 SGHTA and CDR2 FQGNSA. After removal of 1 base from V and 2 bases from J, the junction contained 4 bases not matched to a gene. This CDR3 is 15 amino acids long. The CDR3, as DNA: TGTGCCAGCAGCTTAGGGACAGGGCCTACCTACGAGCAGTACTTC. Translation: CASSLGTGPTYEQYF.

This clonotype was counted once. This sequence joins TRBV29-1 and TRBJ2-3, with 8 bases identical to TRBD2. The V gene's germline CDR1 is SQVTM and CDR2 ANQGSEA. Germline trimming cut 1 base from V and 1 base from J; bases unmatched to any gene: 13. CDR3 size: 18 residues. CDR3 sequence: CSVEAPLDSGIRTDTQYF. CDR3 nucleotide sequence: TGCAGCGTTGAAGCTCCCTTGGATAGCGGGATTCGCACAGATACGCAGTATTTT.

This clonotype has just a few counts. V is TRBV5-1 and J is TRBJ2-7; D perhaps matches TRBD1 (6 bases). CDR3 length equals 19 residues. The V and J ends lost 0 bases and 0 bases respectively, with 22 bases between them. Per the germline V gene, CDR1 is SGHRS and CDR2 is YFSETQ. The CDR3 DNA follows: TGCGCCAGCAGCTTGGTTGCTTACGACGACAGGCTGAACTCCTACGAGCAGTACTTC. Translation gives CASSLVAYDDRLNSYEQYF.

This clonotype appeared many times. The chain links TRBV12-3 or TRBV12-4 to TRBJ1-2; D gene uncertain. Trimming stripped 5 bases from V and 4 bases from J, with 17 bases between. This CDR3 spans 15 amino acids. The CDR3 region has the DNA TGTGCCAGCAGTCCCCGAGGCACGGGTCCCTATGGCTACACCTTC. As protein: CASSPRGTGPYGYTF.

The CDR3 DNA sequence: TGTGCCAGTAGTCCCCGATCGAGTGAGACCCAGTACTTC. Amino acid sequence: CASSPRSSETQYF. The chain uses TRBV19 and TRBJ2-5, with D hard to call. V lost 5 bases and J lost 5, with 12 bases in between. The CDR3 spans 13 residues. Germline V gene lookup returns CDR1 LNHDA and CDR2 SQIVND (reference sequence).

This clonotype showed up many times. The chain employs TRBV7-3 and TRBJ2-2; 9 bases are a match to TRBD1. CDR3 length: 16 amino acids. V shed 5 bases, J shed 4 bases, and the junction held 8 bases outside the gene matches. Germline CDR1 SGHTA, CDR2 FQGTGA. CDR3 DNA sequence: TGTGCCAGCAGCCCCAGAGGGACAGGGCTCACCGGGGAGCTGTTTTTT. It yields the protein CASSPRGTGLTGELFF.

This chain uses TRBV6-5 with TRBJ2-7, with 8 bases matching TRBD1. The ends lost 4 bases at V and 4 bases at J; junction bases unmatched: 6. The CDR3 totals 14 residues. The V gene's germline CDR1 is MNHEY and CDR2 SVGAGI. CDR3 sequence (DNA): TGTGCCAGCAGTTTTGGACAGGGTGTTTACGAGCAGTACTTC. This gives the protein CASSFGQGVYEQYF.

This clonotype was detected only once. The chain employs TRBV10-3 and TRBJ2-7; 7 nucleotides agree with TRBD2. From germline, CDR1 is ENHRY and CDR2 SYGVKD. J gave up 6 bases and V 10 bases, and 12 bases lay outside the gene matches. This CDR3 is 13 amino acids long. This CDR3 reads CASSGGRGSEQYF. CDR3 coding DNA: TGTGCCAGCAGCGGCGGGCGGGGGTCCGAGCAGTACTTC.

As for this clonotype: Since a much larger clone is just one base distant, this may be a read error. The V call is TRBV20-1, the J call TRBJ2-5; D ambiguous. CDR1 and CDR2 from the germline V gene are DFQATT and SNEGSKA (reference sequence). The CDR3 contains 12 residues. With 1 base removed from V and 6 bases from J, the gap between germline ends came to 9 bases. CDR3 DNA: TGCAGTGCTAGAGTGCCTAGAAAGACCCAGTACTTC. As protein: CSARVPRKTQYF.